What follows are 24 T cell receptor beta chains derived from one specimen sequenced in a study of blood T cell repertoires in COVID-19. The method was immunoSEQ multiplex PCR; TCRdb's version includes in-frame clones alone and lacks a portion of them. The sample contains hundreds of thousands of clones, around nine tenths of which appear only once. The sequenced sample consisted of PBMCs or T cells enriched from blood (not recorded which). These receptor sequences come from a woman aged 50 to 60 who had recovered from COVID-19.

The chain carries TRBV29-1 and TRBJ2-1; maybe TRBD1 (5 bases). V was shortened by 5 bases and J by 3 bases, with 5 bases between the two germline ends. The CDR3 covers 11 residues. Looked up from germline, CDR1 is SQVTM and CDR2 is ANQGSEA. This CDR3 reads CSVTGYNEQFF. DNA for the CDR3: TGCAGCGTTACAGGCTACAATGAGCAGTTCTTC.

The genes are TRBV5-5 and TRBJ1-2; no firm D call. The CDR3 consists of 13 residues. CDR1 is SGHKS and CDR2 is YYEKEE in the germline V gene (reference sequence). The V gene lost 4 bases and the J gene lost 4 bases, with 11 bases spanning the gap. CDR3 sequence: CASSPGLVYGYTF. The CDR3 nucleotides are TGTGCCAGCAGCCCGGGTCTTGTCTATGGCTACACCTTC.

The V call is TRBV28, the J call TRBJ2-1, with D unclear. CDR3 length equals 12 residues. The V gene's germline CDR1 is MDHEN and CDR2 SYDVKM. The V end lost 7 bases, the J end lost 4 bases, and 8 bases lay between the germline ends. The chain's CDR3 is CASKKQYNEQFF. Written as DNA, the CDR3 is TGTGCCAGCAAGAAGCAATACAATGAGCAGTTCTTC. Together with reference TRBV28 and TRBJ2-1, the CDR3 gives the full variable domain: DVKVTQSSRYLVKRTGEKVFLECVQDMDHENMFWYRQDPGLGLRLIYFSYDVKMKEKGDIPEGYSVSREKKERFSLILESASTNQTSMYLCASKKQYNEQFFGPGTRLTVL.

This chain links TRBV5-1 with TRBJ1-6, with 7 bases fitting TRBD1. The CDR3 spans 16 residues. V was clipped by 0 bases and J by 9 bases; unmatched bases: 9. Per germline, CDR1 SGHRS and CDR2 YFSETQ. CDR3 in DNA: TGCGCCAGCAGCTTGGCCTTACAGGGGCTGGGTTCACCCCTCCACTTT. Translating gives CASSLALQGLGSPLHF.

This clone appeared a few times. The V and J genes are TRBV7-2 and TRBJ2-3; 8 nucleotides match TRBD2. The germline V gene encodes CDR1 SGHTA and CDR2 FQGNSA. Germline trimming cut 5 bases from V and 4 bases from J; bases unmatched to any gene: 11. This CDR3 contains 16 residues. CDR3 in DNA: TGTGCCAGCAGCCCTGCAGTCGGGAGGGTGGCAGATACGCAGTATTTT. Translation gives CASSPAVGRVADTQYF.

This sequence joins TRBV2 and TRBJ2-7; a possible D gene is TRBD2 (5 bases). Looked up from germline, CDR1 is SNHLY and CDR2 is FYNNEI. The V and J ends lost 10 bases and 2 bases respectively, with 18 bases between them. The CDR3 runs to 14 residues. CDR3 amino acids: CATETGVSAYEQYF. CDR3 nucleotides: TGTGCCACCGAAACCGGGGTGAGTGCCTACGAGCAGTACTTC.

CDR3 sequence: CASSSDRGNLGNTIYF. Written as DNA, the CDR3 is TGTGCCAGCAGCTCGGACAGGGGTAACTTAGGAAACACCATATATTTT. The J gene is TRBJ1-3, the V gene TRBV7-2, with TRBD1 matching 9 bases. The CDR3 has 16 amino acids. CDR1 SGHTA and CDR2 FQGNSA come from the germline V gene. V shed 4 bases and J 4 bases; nucleotides not matched to a gene: 8.

The chain is built from TRBV18 and TRBJ1-1; 9 nucleotides agree with TRBD1. Germline CDR1 is KGHSH and CDR2 is LQKENI. CDR3 length: 13 amino acids. Unmatched junction bases numbered 3, after V lost 4 bases and J lost 6 bases. This chain's CDR3 is CASSQDRGSEAFF. CDR3 in DNA: TGTGCCAGCTCACAGGACAGGGGTTCTGAAGCTTTCTTT.

The rearrangement uses TRBV5-4 and TRBJ2-1; D perhaps matches TRBD2 (6 bases). This CDR3 has 16 amino acids. Germline CDR1 reads SGHNT; CDR2 reads YYREEE (reference sequence). V lost 4 bases and J lost 0, with 14 bases in between. The CDR3 reads CASSPLSGSSYNEQFF. In DNA form, the CDR3 reads TGTGCCAGCAGCCCGCTTAGCGGTAGCTCCTACAATGAGCAGTTCTTC. The full variable domain, its missing parts supplied by reference TRBV5-4 and TRBJ2-1, is ETGVTQSPTHLIKTRGQQVTLRCSSQSGHNTVSWYQQALGQGPQFIFQYYREEENGRGNFPPRFSGLQFPNYSSELNVNALELDDSALYLCASSPLSGSSYNEQFFGPGTRLTVL.

This chain uses TRBV19 with TRBJ1-5; 7 bases fit TRBD1. With V trimmed by 4 bases and J by 4 bases, 10 bases remained unmatched. CDR1 is LNHDA and CDR2 is SQIVND in the germline V gene (reference sequence). The CDR3 is 16 residues long. The CDR3 loop reads CASSNLMGQTNQPQHF. The CDR3 region has the DNA TGTGCCAGTAGTAATCTTATGGGACAGACGAATCAGCCCCAGCATTTT.

This clone was seen more than once but under ten times. The rearrangement joins TRBV7-2 to TRBJ2-5, with 7 bases aligning to TRBD2. The CDR3 covers 15 residues. V was clipped by 5 bases and J by 3 bases; unmatched bases: 9. Germline V lookup: CDR1 SGHTA, CDR2 FQGNSA. Written as DNA, the CDR3 is TGTGCCAGCAGCAGAGTATCGGGAGGTAAAGAGACCCAGTACTTC. Its translation is CASSRVSGGKETQYF.

The chain is built from TRBV5-1 and TRBJ2-7, with 7 bases lining up with TRBD1. Trimming at V came to 0 bases and at J to 11 bases, leaving 5 bases not matched to a gene. Germline V gene sequence: CDR1 SGHRS, CDR2 YFSETQ. The CDR3 totals 12 residues. DNA for the CDR3: TGCGCCAGCAGCTTGGAGGGGGACAGAGAGTACTTC. Amino acid sequence: CASSLEGDREYF. The whole variable domain, filled in from reference TRBV5-1 and TRBJ2-7, reads KAGVTQTPRYLIKTRGQQVTLSCSPISGHRSVSWYQQTPGQGLQFLFEYFSETQRNKGNFPGRFSGRQFSNSRSEMNVSTLELGDSALYLCASSLEGDREYFGPGTRLTVT.

This clone was picked up one time. The chain links TRBV11-2 to TRBJ2-3; 15 nucleotides line up with TRBD2. The CDR3 length is 18 residues. Trimming cost V 5 bases and J 4 bases; bases outside gene matches: 10. Per the germline V gene, CDR1 is SGHAT and CDR2 is FQNNGV. This chain's CDR3 is CASSHLGLAGGTADTQYF. CDR3 coding DNA: TGTGCCAGCAGCCACCTGGGACTAGCGGGAGGAACCGCAGATACGCAGTATTTT.

This sequence joins TRBV27 and TRBJ1-1; D not resolved. Germline V CDR1 and CDR2: MNHEY, SMNVEV (reference sequence). The V gene lost 2 bases and the J gene lost 6 bases, with 10 bases spanning the gap. CDR3 length: 13 amino acids. The CDR3 bases are TGTGCCAGCAGTTTAGGTGTATCAGCTGAAGCTTTCTTT. This translates into CASSLGVSAEAFF.

The chain uses TRBV7-6 and TRBJ2-5; 10 bases map to TRBD2. Unmatched junction bases numbered 8, after V lost 1 base and J lost 3 bases. The germline V gene encodes CDR1 SGHVS and CDR2 FNYEAQ. This CDR3 has 17 residues. CDR3 bases: TGTGCCAGCAGCTTAGAGGGTAGCGGGAGGCCTAAAGAGACCCAGTACTTC. It is translated as CASSLEGSGRPKETQYF.

The DNA of the CDR3 is TGTGCCAGCAGCTCTGGGACAGCTTTTTTTTTAGATACGCAGTATTTT. Its translation: CASSSGTAFFLDTQYF. The chain couples TRBV5-5 to TRBJ2-3, with 7 positions matching TRBD1. This CDR3 region has 16 residues. V gave up 3 bases and J gave up 5 bases; unmatched junction bases: 12. From germline, CDR1 is SGHKS and CDR2 YYEKEE (reference sequence).

The chain links TRBV7-9 to TRBJ1-1; D is perhaps TRBD1 (6 bases). The CDR3 spans 14 residues. Trimming removed 5 bases at V and 5 bases at J, with 15 bases between. Germline CDR1 is SEHNR and CDR2 is FQNEAQ (reference sequence). The CDR3 loop is CASSRDRPGTEAFF. The CDR3 coding sequence is TGTGCCAGCAGCCGTGACAGGCCGGGGACTGAAGCTTTCTTT.

This chain connects TRBV30 to TRBJ2-7, with TRBD2 as a possible D gene (5 bases). Germline V gene lookup returns CDR1 GTSNPN and CDR2 SVGIG (reference sequence). V lost 0 bases, J lost 3 bases, and 9 bases lay in between. This CDR3 comprises 13 residues. The CDR3 bases are TGTGCCTGGAGTGTATACCGGGGCTACGAGCAGTACTTC. Protein product: CAWSVYRGYEQYF.

Written as DNA, the CDR3 is TGTGCCAGCAGCCCAGGGGCTAGCGGGAGCGCCGGGGAGACCCAGTACTTC. This codes for CASSPGASGSAGETQYF. The V and J genes are TRBV9 and TRBJ2-5; TRBD2 agrees at 10 bases. With 4 bases clipped from V and 5 bases from J, the junction kept 14 bases outside the gene matches. The germline V gene has CDR1 SGDLS and CDR2 YYNGEE. CDR3 size: 17 residues.

The chain employs TRBV27 and TRBJ1-2; 7 bases align to TRBD1. Germline V gene sequence: CDR1 MNHEY, CDR2 SMNVEV (reference sequence). The junction had 9 bases not matched to a gene; V was cut back by 5 bases and J by 3 bases. CDR3 length: 15 residues. CDR3 loop: CASSLTGTVDYGYTF. In DNA, the CDR3 is TGTGCCAGCAGTCTTACCGGGACAGTAGACTATGGCTACACCTTC.

As DNA, the CDR3 is TGTGCCAGCAGCTTGTTGTCAGTCCAAGAGACCCAGTACTTC. Protein sequence: CASSLLSVQETQYF. The chain joins TRBV5-4 to TRBJ2-5, with D hard to call. The CDR3 is made up of 14 amino acids. Germline V gives CDR1 SGHNT, CDR2 YYREEE (reference sequence). V was shortened by 1 base and J by 1 base, with 8 bases between the two germline ends. The complete variable domain, with remaining parts taken from reference TRBV5-4 and TRBJ2-5, reads ETGVTQSPTHLIKTRGQQVTLRCSSQSGHNTVSWYQQALGQGPQFIFQYYREEENGRGNFPPRFSGLQFPNYSSELNVNALELDDSALYLCASSLLSVQETQYFGPGTRLLVL.

This clone was found once. At the DNA level, this CDR3 is encoded by other sequences in the same sample as well. The chain combines TRBV9 with TRBJ1-2, with a weak D call TRBD1 (5 bases). Deletions cut 0 bases from V and 4 bases from J, with 13 bases between. The V gene's germline CDR1 is SGDLS and CDR2 YYNGEE. CDR3 size: 15 residues. The CDR3 coding sequence is TGTGCCAGCAGCGTAGGGCAATGGACATCCTATGGCTACACCTTC. This gives the protein CASSVGQWTSYGYTF. The whole variable domain, filled in from reference TRBV9 and TRBJ1-2, reads DSGVTQTPKHLITATGQRVTLRCSPRSGDLSVYWYQQSLDQGLQFLIQYYNGEERAKGNILERFSAQQFPDLHSELNLSSLELGDSALYFCASSVGQWTSYGYTFGSGTRLTVV.

V and J are TRBV24-1 and TRBJ2-1, with D possibly TRBD1 on 5 matching bases. The CDR3 covers 15 residues. Germline CDR1 is KGHDR and CDR2 is SFDVKD. V was clipped by 3 bases and J by 6 bases, with 14 bases between them. In DNA, the CDR3 is TGTGCCACCAGTGATCCCGGCAGGGATGGCAATGAGCAGTTCTTC. It translates to CATSDPGRDGNEQFF.

The genes are TRBV7-2 and TRBJ1-1; maybe TRBD1 (5 bases). CDR3 size: 15 residues. V was shortened by 0 bases and J by 6 bases, with 14 bases between the two germline ends. Per germline, CDR1 SGHTA and CDR2 FQGNSA. For the CDR3, the DNA is TGTGCCAGCAGCTTAGCGGACGGGGGACTCGCTGAAGCTTTCTTT. Protein: CASSLADGGLAEAFF.